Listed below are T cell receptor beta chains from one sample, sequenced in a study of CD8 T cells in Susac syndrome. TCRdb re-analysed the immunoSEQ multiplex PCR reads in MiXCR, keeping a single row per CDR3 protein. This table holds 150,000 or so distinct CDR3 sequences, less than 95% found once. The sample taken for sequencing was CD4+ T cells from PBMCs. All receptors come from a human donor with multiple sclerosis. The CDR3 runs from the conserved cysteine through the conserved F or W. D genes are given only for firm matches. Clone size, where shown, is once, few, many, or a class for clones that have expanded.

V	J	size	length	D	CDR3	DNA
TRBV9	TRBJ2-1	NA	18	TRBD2	CASSPGTSGRSGYNEQFF	TGTGCCAGCAGCCCCGGGACTAGCGGGAGATCTGGTTACAATGAGCAGTTCTTC
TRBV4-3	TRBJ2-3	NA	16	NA	CASSQRPPPSTDTQYF	TGCGCCAGCAGCCAAAGACCACCGCCGAGCACAGATACGCAGTATTTT
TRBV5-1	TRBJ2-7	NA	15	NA	CASSSSETLSYEQYF	TGCGCCAGCAGTTCTAGCGAGACACTCTCCTACGAGCAGTACTTC
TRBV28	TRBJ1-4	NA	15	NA	CASSLAARQLKKLFF	TGTGCCAGCTCCCTAGCCGCGAGGCAACTGAAGAAACTGTTTTTT
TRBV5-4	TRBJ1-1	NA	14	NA	CASSLGAAPIEAFF	TGTGCCAGCAGCTTGGGGGCTGCTCCAATAGAAGCTTTCTTT
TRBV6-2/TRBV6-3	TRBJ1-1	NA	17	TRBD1	CASSYFRTGGSRSEAFF	TGTGCCAGCAGTTATTTTAGGACAGGGGGCTCGCGGTCTGAAGCTTTCTTT
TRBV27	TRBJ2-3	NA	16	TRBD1	CASSWRQGINTDTQYF	TGTGCCAGCAGTTGGAGACAGGGCATTAACACAGATACGCAGTATTTT
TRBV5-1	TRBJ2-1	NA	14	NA	CASSLGQLNNEQFF	TGCGCCAGCAGCCTAGGACAGCTTAACAATGAGCAGTTCTTC
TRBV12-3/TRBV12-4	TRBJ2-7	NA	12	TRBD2	CASRRGGYEQYF	TGTGCCAGCAGACGGGGGGGCTACGAGCAGTACTTC
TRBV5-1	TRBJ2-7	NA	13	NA	CASSLEGGIEQYF	TGCGCCAGCAGCTTGGAGGGGGGGATCGAGCAGTACTTC
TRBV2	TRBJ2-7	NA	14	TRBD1	CASRLDRGLNEQYF	TGTGCCAGCAGGCTGGACAGGGGGCTTAACGAGCAGTACTTC
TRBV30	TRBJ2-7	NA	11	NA	CAWSARDEQYF	TGTGCCTGGAGTGCTAGGGACGAGCAGTACTTC
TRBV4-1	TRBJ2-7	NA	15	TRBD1	CASSLLGQGRYEQYF	TGCGCCAGCAGCTTACTCGGACAGGGACGGTACGAGCAGTACTTC
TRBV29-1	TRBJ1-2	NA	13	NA	CSVLDSYLRGYTF	TGCAGCGTACTAGACAGTTATCTCCGTGGCTACACCTTC
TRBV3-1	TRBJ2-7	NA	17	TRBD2	CASSLGTSGSSPHEQYF	TGTGCCAGCAGCCTTGGGACTAGCGGGAGTTCGCCCCACGAGCAGTACTTC
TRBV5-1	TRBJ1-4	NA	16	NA	CASSLVGSTTNEKLFF	TGCGCCAGCAGCTTGGTCGGGAGTACAACTAATGAAAAACTGTTTTTT
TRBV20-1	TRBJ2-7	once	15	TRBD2	CSAPLSGRASYEQYF	TGCAGTGCTCCTCTCAGCGGGAGGGCCTCCTACGAGCAGTACTTC
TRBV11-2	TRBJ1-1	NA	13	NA	CASSLTQNTEAFF	TGTGCCAGCAGTCTCACTCAGAACACTGAAGCTTTCTTT
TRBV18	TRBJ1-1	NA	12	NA	CASSRGNTEAFF	TGTGCCAGCTCAAGAGGAAACACTGAAGCTTTCTTT
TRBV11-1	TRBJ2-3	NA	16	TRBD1	CASSPRQGSWEDTQYF	TGTGCCAGCAGCCCCCGACAGGGGTCCTGGGAGGATACGCAGTATTTT
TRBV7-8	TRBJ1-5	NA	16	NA	CASSLSQGRSNQPQHF	TGTGCCAGCAGCTTAAGCCAGGGACGTAGCAATCAGCCCCAGCATTTT
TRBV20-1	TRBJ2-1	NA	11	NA	CSAIFSHEQFF	TGCAGTGCTATCTTCAGCCACGAGCAGTTCTTC
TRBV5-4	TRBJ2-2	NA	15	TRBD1	CASSVGQVNTGELFF	TGTGCCAGCAGCGTCGGACAGGTGAACACCGGGGAGCTGTTTTTT
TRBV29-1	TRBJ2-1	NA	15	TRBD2	CSVASSGRATNEQFF	TGCAGCGTTGCCTCTAGCGGGAGGGCCACAAATGAGCAGTTCTTC
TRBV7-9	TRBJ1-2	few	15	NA	CASSLGVAGNYGYTF	TGTGCCAGCAGCTTAGGGGTAGCAGGGAACTATGGCTACACCTTC
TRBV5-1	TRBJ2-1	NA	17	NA	CASSVGSQGGLYNEQFF	TGCGCCAGCAGCGTGGGATCACAGGGAGGACTCTACAATGAGCAGTTCTTC
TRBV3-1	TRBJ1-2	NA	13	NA	CASSQNENYGYTF	TGTGCCAGCAGCCAAAACGAGAACTATGGCTACACCTTC